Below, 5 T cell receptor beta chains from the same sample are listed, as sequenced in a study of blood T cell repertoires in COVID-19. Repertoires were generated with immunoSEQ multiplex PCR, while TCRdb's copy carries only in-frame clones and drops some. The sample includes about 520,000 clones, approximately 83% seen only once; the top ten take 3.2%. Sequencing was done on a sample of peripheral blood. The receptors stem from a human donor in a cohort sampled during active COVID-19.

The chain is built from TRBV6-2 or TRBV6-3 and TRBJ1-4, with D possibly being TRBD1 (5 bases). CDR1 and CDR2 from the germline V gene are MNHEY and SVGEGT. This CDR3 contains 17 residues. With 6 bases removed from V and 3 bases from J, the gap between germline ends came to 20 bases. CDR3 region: CASSLTAPVGANEKLFF. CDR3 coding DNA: TGTGCCAGCAGCTTGACAGCACCCGTAGGCGCTAATGAAAAACTGTTTTTT.

CDR3 protein: CASSFPGGGDTEAFF. CDR3 DNA: TGTGCCAGCAGCTTCCCAGGGGGCGGGGACACTGAAGCTTTCTTT. This sequence joins TRBV5-4 and TRBJ1-1; 8 bases are a match to TRBD1. Germline CDR1 is SGHNT and CDR2 is YYREEE (reference sequence). The V gene end was trimmed by 2 bases and the J gene end by 3 bases; junction bases not matched to a gene: 6. CDR3 length: 15 residues.

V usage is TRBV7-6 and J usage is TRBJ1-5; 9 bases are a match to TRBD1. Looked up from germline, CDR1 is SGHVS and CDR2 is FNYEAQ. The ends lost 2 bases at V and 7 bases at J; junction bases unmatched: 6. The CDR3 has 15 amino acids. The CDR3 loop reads CASSLRDRVGQPQHF. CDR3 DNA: TGTGCCAGCAGCTTACGGGACAGGGTCGGACAGCCCCAGCATTTT.

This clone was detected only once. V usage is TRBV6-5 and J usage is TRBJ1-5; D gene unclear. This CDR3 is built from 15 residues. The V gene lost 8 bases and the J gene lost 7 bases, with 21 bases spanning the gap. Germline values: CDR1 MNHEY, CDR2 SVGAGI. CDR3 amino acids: CASPSVPGEYQPQHF. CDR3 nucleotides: TGTGCCAGCCCTTCCGTCCCGGGAGAATACCAGCCCCAGCATTTT.

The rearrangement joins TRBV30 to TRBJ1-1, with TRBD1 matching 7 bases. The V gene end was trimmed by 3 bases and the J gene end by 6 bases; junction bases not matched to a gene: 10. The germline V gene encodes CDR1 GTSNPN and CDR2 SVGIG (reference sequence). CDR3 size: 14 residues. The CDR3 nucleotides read TGTGCCTGGAGCCAAGGACAGGAGAGGTCTGAAGCTTTCTTT. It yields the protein CAWSQGQERSEAFF. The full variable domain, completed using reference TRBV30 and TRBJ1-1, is SQTIHQWPATLVQPVGSPLSLECTVEGTSNPNLYWYRQAAGRGLQLLFYSVGIGQISSEVPQNLSASRPQDRQFILSSKKLLLSDSGFYLCAWSQGQERSEAFFGQGTRLTVV.